This T cell receptor (beta chain) is drawn from a study of shared clonotypes between healthy human individuals. CDR1 is PRHDT, CDR2 FYEKMQ, per germline (reference sequence). V dropped 0 bases and J dropped 1 base, with 10 bases sitting between them. This CDR3 comprises 15 residues. At a deep level, the assay was run. Ten immunoSEQ deep assay plates held the unsorted PBMC DNA. Study processing details: Filtering differed since immunoSEQ provided only junctions, with no quality scores. The method was immunoSEQ multiplex PCR; TCRdb's version includes in-frame clones alone and lacks a portion of them. D and trimming come from the DNA, and the V and J calls and clone size come from that table. The sample has about 470,000 clones; around 79% are singletons. Unsorted samples relied on around 100 million PBMCs, which served as the source of genomic DNA.

Input material: PBMCs. The chain recombines TRBV13 with TRBJ2-7; D ambiguous. The source is a middle-aged woman in good health. Some clones in this sample may be carry-over from other donors' samples. The CDR3 coding sequence is TGTGCCAGCAGCTTAGGCGCATTAGCATCCTACGAGCAGTACTTC. It encodes CASSLGALASYEQYF.